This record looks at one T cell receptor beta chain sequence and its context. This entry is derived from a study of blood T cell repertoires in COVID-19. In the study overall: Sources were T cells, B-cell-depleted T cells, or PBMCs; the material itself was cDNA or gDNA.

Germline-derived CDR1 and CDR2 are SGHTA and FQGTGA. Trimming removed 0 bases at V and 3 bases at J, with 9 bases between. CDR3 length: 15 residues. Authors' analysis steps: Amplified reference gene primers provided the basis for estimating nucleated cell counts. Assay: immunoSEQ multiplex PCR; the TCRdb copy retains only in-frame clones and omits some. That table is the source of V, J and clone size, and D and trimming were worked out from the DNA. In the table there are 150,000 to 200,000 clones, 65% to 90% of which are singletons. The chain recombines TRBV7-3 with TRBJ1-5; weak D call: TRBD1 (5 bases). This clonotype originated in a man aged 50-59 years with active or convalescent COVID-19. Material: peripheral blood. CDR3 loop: CASSLTGDNNQPQHF. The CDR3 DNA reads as TGTGCCAGCAGCTTAACAGGGGATAACAATCAGCCCCAGCATTTT. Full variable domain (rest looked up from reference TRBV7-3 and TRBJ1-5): GAGVSQTPSNKVTEKGKYVELRCDPISGHTALYWYRQSLGQGPEFLIYFQGTGAADDSGLPNDRFFAVRPEGSVSTLKIQRTERGDSAVYLCASSLTGDNNQPQHFGDGTRLSIL.